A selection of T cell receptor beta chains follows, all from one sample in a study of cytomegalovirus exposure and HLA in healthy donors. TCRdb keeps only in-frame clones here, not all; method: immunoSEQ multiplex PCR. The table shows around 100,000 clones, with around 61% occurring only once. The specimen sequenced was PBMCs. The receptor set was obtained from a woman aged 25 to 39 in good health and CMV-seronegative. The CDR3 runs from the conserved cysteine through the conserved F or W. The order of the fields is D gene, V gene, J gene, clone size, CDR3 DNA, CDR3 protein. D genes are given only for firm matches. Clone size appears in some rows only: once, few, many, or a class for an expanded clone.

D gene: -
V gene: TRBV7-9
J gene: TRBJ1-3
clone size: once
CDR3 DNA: TGTGCCAGTTCTTCATCAGGGCTTAGCTCTGGAAACACCATATATTTT
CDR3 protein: CASSSSGLSSGNTIYF

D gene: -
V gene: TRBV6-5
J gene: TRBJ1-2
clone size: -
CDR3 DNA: TGTGCCAGTTCGCAGGGATGGAGCTATGGCTACACCTTC
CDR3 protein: CASSQGWSYGYTF

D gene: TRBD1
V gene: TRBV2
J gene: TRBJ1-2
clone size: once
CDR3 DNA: TGTGCCAGCAGTCGGACAGGGGCTAACTATGGCTACACCTTC
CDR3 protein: CASSRTGANYGYTF

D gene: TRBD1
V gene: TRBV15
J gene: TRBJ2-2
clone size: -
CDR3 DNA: TGTGCCACCGGGACAGGGCATACCGGGGAGCTGTTTTTT
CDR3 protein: CATGTGHTGELFF

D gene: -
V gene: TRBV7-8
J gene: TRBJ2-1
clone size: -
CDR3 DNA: TGTGCCAGCAGCCCTGAATACTTGTCCCTCTCCTACAATGAGCAGTTCTTC
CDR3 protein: CASSPEYLSLSYNEQFF

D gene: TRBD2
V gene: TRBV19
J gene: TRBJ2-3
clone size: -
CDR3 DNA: TGTGCCAGTAGCCCCGGCAGCGGGATGGGCACAGATACGCAGTATTTT
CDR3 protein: CASSPGSGMGTDTQYF

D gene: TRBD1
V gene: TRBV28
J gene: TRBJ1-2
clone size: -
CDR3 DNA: TGTGCCAGCAGGTTAGCCCCCGGGACAGGGGGCTATGGCTACACCTTC
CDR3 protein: CASRLAPGTGGYGYTF

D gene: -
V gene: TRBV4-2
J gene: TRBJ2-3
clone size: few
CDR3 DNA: TGTGCCAGCAGCCAAGCGCGGGATACGCAGTATTTT
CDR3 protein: CASSQARDTQYF

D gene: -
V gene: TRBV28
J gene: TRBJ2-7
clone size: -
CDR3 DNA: TGTGCCAGCGGTTCAGATTGGTACGAGCAGTACTTC
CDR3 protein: CASGSDWYEQYF

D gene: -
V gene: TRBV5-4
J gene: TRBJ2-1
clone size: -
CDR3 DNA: TGTGCCAGCCGGAGTTGGAACAGGGAGTACAATGAGCAGTTCTTC
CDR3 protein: CASRSWNREYNEQFF

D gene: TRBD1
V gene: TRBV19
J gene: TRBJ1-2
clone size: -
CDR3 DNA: TGTGCCAGTAGTTTGGACAGGGCGGGCTATGGCTACACCTTC
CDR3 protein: CASSLDRAGYGYTF

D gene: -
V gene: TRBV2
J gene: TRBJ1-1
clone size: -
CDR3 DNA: TGTGCCAGCAGTGAATTGTCGCTCAGAAAAGCTTTCTTT
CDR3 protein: CASSELSLRKAFF

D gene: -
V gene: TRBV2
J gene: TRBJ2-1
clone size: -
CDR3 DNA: TGTGCCAGCAGTGAAAGGGGTTACAATGAGCAGTTCTTC
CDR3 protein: CASSERGYNEQFF

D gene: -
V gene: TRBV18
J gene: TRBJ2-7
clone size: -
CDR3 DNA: TGTGCCAGCTCACCAATGGGAGCCCACGAGCAGTACTTC
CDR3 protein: CASSPMGAHEQYF

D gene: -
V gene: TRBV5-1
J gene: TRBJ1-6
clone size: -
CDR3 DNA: TGCGCCAGCAGCCCCCGGACTGGGGGCCTCGGGGCCCTCCACTTT
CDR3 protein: CASSPRTGGLGALHF

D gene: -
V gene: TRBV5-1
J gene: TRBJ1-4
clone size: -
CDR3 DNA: TGCGCCAGCAGCTTAGGAACAGGGATAACTAATGAAAAACTGTTTTTT
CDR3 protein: CASSLGTGITNEKLFF

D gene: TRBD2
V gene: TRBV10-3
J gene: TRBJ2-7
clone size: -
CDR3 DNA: TGTGCCATCAGTGAGGGCGTTGTGTCTGGACTAGCGAGCCCCTACGAGCAGTACTTC
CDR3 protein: CAISEGVVSGLASPYEQYF

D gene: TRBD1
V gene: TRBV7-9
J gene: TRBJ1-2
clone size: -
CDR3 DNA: TGTGCCAGCAGCTTAGCGCAAGGACAGGGGGGACATGGCTACACCTTC
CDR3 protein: CASSLAQGQGGHGYTF

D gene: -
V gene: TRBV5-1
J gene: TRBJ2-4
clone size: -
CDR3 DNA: TGCGCCAGCAGCTTGGAGGGGCAGGCCAGTGGCATTCAGTACTTC
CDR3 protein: CASSLEGQASGIQYF

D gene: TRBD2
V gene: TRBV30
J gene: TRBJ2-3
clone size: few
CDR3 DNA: TGTGCCTGGACCCGAAATGGACTAGCGGGAAGGACGCAGTATTTT
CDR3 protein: CAWTRNGLAGRTQYF

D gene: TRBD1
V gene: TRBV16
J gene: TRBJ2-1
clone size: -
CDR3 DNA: TGTGCCAGCAGCGGGACAGGTTTCAATGAGCAGTTCTTC
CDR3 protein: CASSGTGFNEQFF

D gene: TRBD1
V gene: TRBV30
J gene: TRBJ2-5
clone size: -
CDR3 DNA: TGTGCCTGGAGCGAGGGGGCAAAGGAGACCCAGTACTTC
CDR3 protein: CAWSEGAKETQYF

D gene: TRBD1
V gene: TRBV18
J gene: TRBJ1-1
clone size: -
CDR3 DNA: TGTGCCAGCTCACCACTCAGGGGGACTGAAGCTTTCTTT
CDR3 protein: CASSPLRGTEAFF

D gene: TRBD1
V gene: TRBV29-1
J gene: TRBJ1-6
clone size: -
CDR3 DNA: TGCAGCGTTCTAAGGACAGGCTCACCCTCGAGGGGTTCACCCCTCCACTTT
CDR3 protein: CSVLRTGSPSRGSPLHF

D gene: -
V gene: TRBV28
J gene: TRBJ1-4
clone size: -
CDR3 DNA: TGTGCCAGCAGTTTATCGACGGGAAATGAAAAACTGTTTTTT
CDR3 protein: CASSLSTGNEKLFF

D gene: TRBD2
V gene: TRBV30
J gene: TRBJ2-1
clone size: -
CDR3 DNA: TGTGCCTGGAGGTTACTAGCGGGAGGCCACAATGAGCAGTTCTTC
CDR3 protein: CAWRLLAGGHNEQFF

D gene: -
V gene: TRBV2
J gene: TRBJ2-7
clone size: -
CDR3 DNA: TGTGCCAGCAGTGACACCTACGAGCAGTACTTC
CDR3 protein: CASSDTYEQYF

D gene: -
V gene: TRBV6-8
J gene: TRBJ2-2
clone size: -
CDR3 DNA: TGTGCCAGCAAAACAGGGGGAGGGCCCTCGAACACCGGGGAGCTGTTTTTT
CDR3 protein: CASKTGGGPSNTGELFF

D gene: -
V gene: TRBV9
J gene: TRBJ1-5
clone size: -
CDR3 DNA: TGTGCCAGCAGCGCAGGGTTAAGCAATCAGCCCCAGCATTTT
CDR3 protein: CASSAGLSNQPQHF

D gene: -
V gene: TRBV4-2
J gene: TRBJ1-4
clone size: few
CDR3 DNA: TGTGCCAGCAGCCAAGACGGGAGAAGAGGGGAAAAACTGTTTTTT
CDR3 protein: CASSQDGRRGEKLFF

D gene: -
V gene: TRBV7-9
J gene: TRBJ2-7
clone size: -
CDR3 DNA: TGTGCCAGCGCGAGGACACATACAGGCTACGAGCAGTACTTC
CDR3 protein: CASARTHTGYEQYF

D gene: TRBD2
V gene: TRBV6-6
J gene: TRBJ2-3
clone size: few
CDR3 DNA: TGTGCCAGCAGTCCTAGCGGGAGGTGGCCAGATACGCAGTATTTT
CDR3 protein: CASSPSGRWPDTQYF

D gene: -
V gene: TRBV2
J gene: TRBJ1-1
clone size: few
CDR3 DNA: TGTGCCATCCTAGGGGGTTGGGGCACTGAAGCTTTCTTT
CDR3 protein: CAILGGWGTEAFF

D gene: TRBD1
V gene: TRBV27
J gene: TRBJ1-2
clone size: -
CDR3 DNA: TGTGCCAGCAGGACCGGGACAGGGGTCGGCTACACCTTC
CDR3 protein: CASRTGTGVGYTF

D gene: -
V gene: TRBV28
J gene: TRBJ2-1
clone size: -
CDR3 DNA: TGTGCCAGCAGCCATCTCGACAGGACCGCCAGGGTCTTC
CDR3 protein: CASSHLDRTARVF

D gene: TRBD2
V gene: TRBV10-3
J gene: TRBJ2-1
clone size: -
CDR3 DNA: TGTGCCATCAGTTGGGGGGGAGGGTTGGGGTACAATGAGCAGTTCTTC
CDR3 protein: CAISWGGGLGYNEQFF

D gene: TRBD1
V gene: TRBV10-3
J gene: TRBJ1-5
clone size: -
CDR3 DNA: TGTGCCACCGGGGGACAGGGAGGGAGCAATCAGCCCCAGCATTTT
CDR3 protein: CATGGQGGSNQPQHF

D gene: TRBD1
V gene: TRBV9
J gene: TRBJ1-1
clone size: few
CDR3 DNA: TGTGCCAGCAGCGCCGGGACAGGCACTGAAGCTTTCTTT
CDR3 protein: CASSAGTGTEAFF

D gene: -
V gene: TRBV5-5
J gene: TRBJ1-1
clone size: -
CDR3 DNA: TGTGCCAGCAGCTTGGCTCCTGTGAACACTGAAGCTTTCTTT
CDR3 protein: CASSLAPVNTEAFF

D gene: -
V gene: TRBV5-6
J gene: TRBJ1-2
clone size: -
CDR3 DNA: TGTGCCAGCAGCTTCCGTGCAGGAGGCTACACCTTC
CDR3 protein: CASSFRAGGYTF

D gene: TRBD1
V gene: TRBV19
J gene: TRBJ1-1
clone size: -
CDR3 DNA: TGTGCCAGTATCCAAGGACAGGAAGGAGCTTTCTTT
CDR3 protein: CASIQGQEGAFF

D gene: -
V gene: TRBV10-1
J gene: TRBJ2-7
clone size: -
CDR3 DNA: TGCGCCACCGGTGTAGCGGCTGATCACTCCTACGAGCAGTACTTC
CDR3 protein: CATGVAADHSYEQYF

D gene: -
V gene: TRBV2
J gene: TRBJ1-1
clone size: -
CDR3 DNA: TGTGCCAGCAGTGGGCAGGTCAACACTGAAGCTTTCTTT
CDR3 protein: CASSGQVNTEAFF

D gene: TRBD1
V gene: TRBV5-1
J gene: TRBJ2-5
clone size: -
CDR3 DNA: TGCGCCAGCAGCTTAGAGACAGGGACCCAAGAGACCCAGTACTTC
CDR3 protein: CASSLETGTQETQYF

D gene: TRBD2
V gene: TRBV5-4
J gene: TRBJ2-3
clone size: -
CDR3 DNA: TGTGCCAGCAGCCCCGGGACTAGCGGTAGCACAGATACGCAGTATTTT
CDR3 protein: CASSPGTSGSTDTQYF

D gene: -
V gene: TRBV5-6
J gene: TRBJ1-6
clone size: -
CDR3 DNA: TGTGCCAGCAGCCTACGGGGGGTCAGCTCCTATAATTCACCCCTCCACTTT
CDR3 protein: CASSLRGVSSYNSPLHF

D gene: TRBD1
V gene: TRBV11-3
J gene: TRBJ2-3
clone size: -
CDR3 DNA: TGTGCCAGCAGCTTAGAGTACGGCCAGGGGGCGATTGATACGCAGTATTTT
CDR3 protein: CASSLEYGQGAIDTQYF